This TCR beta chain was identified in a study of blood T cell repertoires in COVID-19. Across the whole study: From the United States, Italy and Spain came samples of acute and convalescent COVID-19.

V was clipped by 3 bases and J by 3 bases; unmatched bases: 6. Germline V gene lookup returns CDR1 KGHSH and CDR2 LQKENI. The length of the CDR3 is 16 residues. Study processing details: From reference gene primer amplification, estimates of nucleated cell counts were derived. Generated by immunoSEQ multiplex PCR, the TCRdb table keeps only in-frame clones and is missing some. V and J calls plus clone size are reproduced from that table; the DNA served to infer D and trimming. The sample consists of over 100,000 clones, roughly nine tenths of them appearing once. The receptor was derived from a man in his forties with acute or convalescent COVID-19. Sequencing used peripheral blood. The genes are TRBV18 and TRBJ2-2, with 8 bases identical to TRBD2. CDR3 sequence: CASSPPGRGDTGELFF. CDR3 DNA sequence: TGTGCCAGCTCACCCCCCGGGAGGGGTGACACCGGGGAGCTGTTTTTT.